Presented here are 8 T cell receptor beta chains from one specimen sequenced in a study of OX40 agonist ivuxolimab in advanced cancers. The data were produced by immunoSEQ multiplex PCR, yet TCRdb's version contains in-frame clones alone and is incomplete. The sample comprises roughly 64,000 clones, over 65% of which are singletons, and roughly 2.3% rests with the top ten. The sequenced sample was CD4+ or CD8+ T cells sorted from blood, obtained in a trial of the OX40 agonist ivuxolimab. These TCRs come from an adult with an advanced solid tumor such as melanoma, head and neck, liver or kidney cancer.

In its sample, this clone is medium-sized (0.01 to 0.1%). V and J are TRBV6-1 and TRBJ1-6; D possibly corresponds to TRBD1 (5 bases). V shed 3 bases and J shed 8 bases, with 14 bases lying between them. CDR3 length equals 15 residues. Germline values: CDR1 MNHNS, CDR2 SASEGT. The CDR3 here is CASSDDEGSDSPLHF. The CDR3 DNA follows: TGTGCCAGCAGTGATGACGAGGGGAGTGATTCACCCCTCCACTTT.

V and J are TRBV9 and TRBJ2-2; D gene uncertain. The CDR3 loop spans 12 amino acids. Germline V CDR1 and CDR2: SGDLS, YYNGEE. V was trimmed by 0 bases and J by 4 bases, leaving 1 base between them. DNA for the CDR3: TGTGCCAGCAGCGTAGTCACCGGGGAGCTGTTTTTT. Translating gives CASSVVTGELFF.

This clone has a single count. V gene TRBV30 combines with J gene TRBJ1-4; TRBD1 matches at 12 bases. Unmatched junction bases numbered 2, after V lost 4 bases and J lost 8 bases. Germline V gene sequence: CDR1 GTSNPN, CDR2 SVGIG (reference sequence). This CDR3 has 13 residues. The CDR3 bases are TGTGCCTGGACCGGGACAGGGGGCGAAAAACTGTTTTTT. Its translation: CAWTGTGGEKLFF.

The J gene is TRBJ2-5, the V gene TRBV18; D unresolved. Germline V gives CDR1 KGHSH, CDR2 LQKENI. This CDR3 has 15 residues. The V end was cut by 3 bases, the J end by 2 bases, with 13 bases between. The CDR3 DNA reads TGTGCCAGCTCACCGATTCGAGAGAAACAAGAGACCCAGTACTTC. It codes for CASSPIREKQETQYF.

The DNA for the CDR3 is TGTGCCAGCAGCTTGGCCGTAGCTAGCACAGATACGCAGTATTTT. Translation: CASSLAVASTDTQYF. The chain carries TRBV5-5 and TRBJ2-3; no clear D gene. CDR1 and CDR2 (germline): SGHKS, YYEKEE (reference sequence). The CDR3 totals 15 residues. V was pared by 0 bases and J by 0 bases, with 8 bases between.

The genes are TRBV21-1 and TRBJ1-1. TRBV21-1 constitutes a pseudogene. This CDR3 spans 15 amino acids. The CDR3 DNA follows: TGTGCCAGCAGCACCCGGGACTGCATGAACACTGAAGCTTTCTTT. Its protein product is CASSTRDCMNTEAFF.

This clone was observed once. The chain joins TRBV7-9 to TRBJ2-4, with D possibly TRBD2 on 5 matching bases. The CDR3 spans 17 residues. Trimming pared 5 bases from V and 0 bases from J, leaving 17 bases between. Germline assignment: CDR1 SEHNR and CDR2 FQNEAQ (reference sequence). The CDR3 region is CASSPPTRRIAKNIQYF. The CDR3 nucleotides are TGTGCCAGCAGCCCACCCACTAGGCGAATAGCCAAAAACATTCAGTACTTC.

The chain links TRBV11-3 to TRBJ2-5; D may match TRBD1 or TRBD2 (5 bases each). The J call could be wrong; TRBJ2-7 is a better fit for the DNA end. Germline V gene lookup returns CDR1 SGHNT and CDR2 YENEEA. The CDR3 runs 15 residues. The CDR3 loop reads CASSLPGTRTYEQYF. CDR3 nucleotides: TGTGCCAGCAGCTTACCCGGGACCCGGACCTACGAGCAGTACTTC.